This TCR beta chain was obtained from a study of T cell responses to AZD1222 COVID-19 vaccine. Germline V gene lookup returns CDR1 GTSNPN and CDR2 SVGIG (reference sequence). V lost 4 bases and J lost 6, with 7 bases in between. CDR3 size: 11 residues. Some clones are missing from TCRdb's copy, which holds only in-frame ones; the method was immunoSEQ multiplex PCR. Counted here are around 150,000 clones, around 90% occurring once; the ten biggest clones make up under 1.5%. Findings of the study overall: The sample set comprised mostly white British donors with more females, and clonal diversity was possibly underestimated. With dominance at 160-218 and 743-854, vaccine-associated CD4 TCRs spanned spike. Of spike-specific TCRs, nearly half reportedly target regions left unmutated in variants.

Comments on this clone: The target antigen is unknown.

Second-dose intervals of approximately 4 or approximately 12 weeks were pooled. This material consisted of peripheral blood, taken 28 days after the second AZD1222 dose. V usage is TRBV30 and J usage is TRBJ1-3, with a tentative D call TRBD1 (5 bases). The clonotype originates from an adult who received the AZD1222 COVID-19 vaccine. CDR3 bases: TGTGCCTGGATGGACATAAACACCATATATTTT. Translated: CAWMDINTIYF.